This note documents a single TCR beta chain sequence. The CDR3 loop spans 16 amino acids. The germline CDR1 and CDR2 sequences are LNHNV and YYDKDF (reference sequence). Generation of TCR beta cDNA was performed by 5'RACE template switching incorporating UMIs. TCRdb re-called the 5' RACE reads; every CDR3 protein appears as one record, without DNA. The repertoire table contains roughly 280,000 distinct CDR3 sequences. This sample was taken from a study of T cells expressing NK-cell markers. The rearrangement joins TRBV15 to TRBJ2-2. The TCR comes from a man aged 18 to 35 in good health. The sequenced material came from blood T cells: a sorted CD56 or NKG2C T cell subset, CD4+ or CD8+ T cells, or bulk PBMC T cells (not recorded which). The CDR3 here is CATSRDLWTNTGELFF.